Below, 27 T cell receptor beta chains from the same sample are listed, as sequenced in a study of cytomegalovirus exposure and HLA in healthy donors. The PCR was carried out with 60 Vbeta primers and 13 Jbeta primers. The data were produced by immunoSEQ multiplex PCR, yet TCRdb's version contains in-frame clones alone and is incomplete. The repertoire holds 200,000 to 300,000 clones, with approximately 85% as singletons. The material sequenced was PBMCs. These receptors were collected from a woman between 40 and 55 years old in good health and CMV-seropositive.

The chain has TRBV7-3 and TRBJ2-3, with D unclear. The V gene lost 2 bases and the J gene lost 6 bases, with 6 bases spanning the gap. Germline values: CDR1 SGHTA, CDR2 FQGTGA. This CDR3 spans 12 amino acids. The CDR3, as DNA: TGTGCCAGCAGCTTAGAACTTGATACGCAGTATTTT. Translating it yields CASSLELDTQYF.

This chain joins TRBV4-2 and TRBJ2-5, with 8 bases aligning to TRBD2. The CDR3 length is 14 residues. Germline CDR1 is LGHNA and CDR2 is YNFKEQ. V lost 4 bases, J lost 4 bases, and 5 bases stayed unmatched. The CDR3 nucleotides are TGTGCCAGCAGCCCCTGGGCGGGGGGAGAGACCCAGTACTTC. This codes for CASSPWAGGETQYF.

CDR3 sequence reads: CASSAGTGTNEQYF. DNA for the CDR3: TGCGCCAGCAGCGCCGGGACAGGGACCAACGAGCAGTACTTC. The J gene is TRBJ2-7, the V gene TRBV5-1; 9 nucleotides agree with TRBD1. The J segment lost 5 bases and the V segment lost 4 bases, leaving 7 bases of the junction unmatched. Germline CDR1 is SGHRS and CDR2 is YFSETQ. The CDR3 is 14 residues long.

V and J are TRBV19 and TRBJ2-1, with TRBD2 identical over 12 bases. The CDR3 is 16 residues long. CDR1 and CDR2 from the germline V gene are LNHDA and SQIVND (reference sequence). V gave up 4 bases and J gave up 0 bases; unmatched junction bases: 1. CDR3 sequence (DNA): TGTGCCAGTAGTAAACTAGCGGGAGGCTCCTACAATGAGCAGTTCTTC. Its protein is CASSKLAGGSYNEQFF.

The genes are TRBV21-1 and TRBJ2-7; the DNA was not compared with TRBD1, the D call given in the table. TRBV21-1 is a documented pseudogene. This CDR3 region has 18 residues. The CDR3 is CASSKGGTGRFRTYEQYF. The CDR3 region has the DNA TGTGCCAGCAGCAAAGGAGGGACAGGGCGATTCCGTACTTACGAGCAGTACTTC.

The genes are TRBV5-6 and TRBJ1-2; TRBD1 aligns across 7 bases. V lost 2 bases and J lost 1; bases outside the gene matches: 5. Germline V gene data show CDR1 as SGHDT and CDR2 as YYEEEE. The CDR3 loop spans 15 amino acids. CDR3 bases: TGTGCCAGCAGCTTAACAGGGGCCCGTAACTATGGCTACACCTTC. Its translation is CASSLTGARNYGYTF.

The chain combines TRBV2 with TRBJ2-7; maybe TRBD2 (6 bases). The CDR3 totals 16 residues. V dropped 6 bases and J dropped 0 bases, with 18 bases sitting between them. The germline V gene has CDR1 SNHLY and CDR2 FYNNEI. CDR3 DNA: TGTGCCAGCAGCCATTTAAGACTAGGGAGCTCCTACGAGCAGTACTTC. Translating gives CASSHLRLGSSYEQYF.

Only one count was recorded for this clone. This chain connects TRBV19 to TRBJ1-1, with 8 bases lining up with TRBD1. V lost 0 bases and J lost 9; bases outside the gene matches: 21. In germline, CDR1 is LNHDA, CDR2 SQIVND (reference sequence). This CDR3 contains 19 residues. CDR3 protein: CASSIDHELATGVGFQAFF. CDR3 sequence (DNA): TGTGCCAGTAGTATAGATCACGAGCTAGCGACAGGGGTTGGATTCCAAGCTTTCTTT.

The J gene is TRBJ2-7, the V gene TRBV6-5; 8 bases agree with TRBD1. This CDR3 spans 15 amino acids. The V segment lost 2 bases and the J segment 3 bases; nucleotides outside the gene matches: 6. Germline CDR1 MNHEY, CDR2 SVGAGI. Here the CDR3 DNA reads TGTGCCAGCAGTTACGCTGGACAGGGCCGCTACGAGCAGTACTTC. The encoded protein is CASSYAGQGRYEQYF.

The sample holds one count of this clone. The chain has TRBV9 and TRBJ1-5, with a tentative D call TRBD1 (5 bases). The length of the CDR3 is 18 residues. The germline gives CDR1 SGDLS, CDR2 YYNGEE. The V and J ends lost 0 bases and 1 base respectively, with 17 bases between them. As DNA, the CDR3 is TGTGCCAGCAGCGTAGGGGAAGGGGTTCGAGTGAGCAATCAGCCCCAGCATTTT. It yields the protein CASSVGEGVRVSNQPQHF.

The chain is built from TRBV23-1 and TRBJ1-2; no definite D call. TRBV23-1 is marked as an open reading frame, function uncertain. The CDR3 spans 12 residues. Between the trimmed V and J ends, which lost 4 bases and 4 bases, there was a span of 7 bases. The CDR3 coding sequence is TGCGCCAGCAGTCTTATTCTCTATGGCTACACCTTC. Its protein is CASSLILYGYTF.

The V call is TRBV6-1, the J call TRBJ2-3, with 7 nucleotides matching TRBD2. Germline CDR1 and CDR2: MNHNS and SASEGT. The CDR3 length is 15 residues. Germline trimming cut 3 bases from V and 8 bases from J; bases unmatched to any gene: 11. CDR3 in amino acids: CASSDHAGEWGTQYF. In DNA form, the CDR3 reads TGTGCCAGCAGTGATCACGCGGGAGAATGGGGTACGCAGTATTTT.

A note on this clone: Other DNA sequences within the sample encode an identical CDR3. J is TRBJ2-7 and V is TRBV5-4, with a tentative D call TRBD1 (6 bases). The CDR3 has 13 amino acids. V was clipped by 0 bases and J by 2 bases, with 6 bases between them. Germline V gene sequence: CDR1 SGHNT, CDR2 YYREEE (reference sequence). CDR3 sequence reads: CASSLEGAYEQYF. For the CDR3, the DNA is TGTGCCAGCAGCTTGGAGGGGGCCTACGAGCAGTACTTC.

The chain joins TRBV19 to TRBJ2-7, with 12 bases that match TRBD2. The CDR3 sequence is 15 residues long. Germline V gene lookup returns CDR1 LNHDA and CDR2 SQIVND (reference sequence). V trimming: 3 bases; J trimming: 2 bases; junction bases outside the gene matches: 2. CDR3: CASSIWTSGTYEQYF. In DNA form, the CDR3 reads TGTGCCAGTAGTATTTGGACTAGCGGGACCTACGAGCAGTACTTC.

The chain joins TRBV27 to TRBJ2-3, with TRBD2 matching 9 bases. The V and J ends lost 7 bases and 2 bases, in that order; junction bases with no gene match: 7. The germline gives CDR1 MNHEY, CDR2 SMNVEV (reference sequence). The CDR3 has 15 amino acids. The CDR3: CASILSGRDTDTQYF. CDR3 nucleotides: TGTGCCAGCATCCTTAGCGGGAGAGACACAGATACGCAGTATTTT.

The table lists this clone with a few counts. This rearrangement joins TRBV7-2 to TRBJ2-7; D possibly corresponds to TRBD2 (5 bases). The CDR3 covers 12 residues. V was trimmed by 5 bases and J by 4 bases, leaving 9 bases between them. The germline V gene encodes CDR1 SGHTA and CDR2 FQGNSA. This CDR3 reads CASSGSLYEQYF. The DNA for the CDR3 is TGTGCCAGCAGCGGGAGTCTTTACGAGCAGTACTTC.

The chain uses TRBV7-9 and TRBJ2-5, with 10 nucleotides matching TRBD2. From germline, CDR1 is SEHNR and CDR2 FQNEAQ (reference sequence). V was clipped by 6 bases and J by 2 bases; unmatched bases: 9. The CDR3 is made up of 16 amino acids. The CDR3 DNA is TGTGCCAGCAGTTTTACGACTAGCGGGTTACAAGAGACCCAGTACTTC. It translates to CASSFTTSGLQETQYF.

This rearrangement joins TRBV7-9 to TRBJ1-1; TRBD1 might be the D (6 bases). The CDR3 is 14 amino acids. Germline CDR1 reads SEHNR; CDR2 reads FQNEAQ (reference sequence). With 4 bases removed from V and 3 bases from J, the gap between germline ends came to 12 bases. Here the CDR3 reads CASSSGQSYTEAFF. DNA of the CDR3: TGTGCCAGCAGCTCCGGACAGAGTTACACTGAAGCTTTCTTT.

V and J are TRBV6-1 and TRBJ2-2; D is possibly TRBD1 (5 bases). Germline-derived CDR1 and CDR2 are MNHNS and SASEGT. V was shortened by 0 bases and J by 8 bases, with 10 bases between the two germline ends. The length of the CDR3 is 14 residues. This CDR3 reads CASSEAQGVGELFF. CDR3 coding DNA: TGTGCCAGCAGTGAAGCGCAAGGGGTGGGGGAGCTGTTTTTT.

This clone showed up just a few times. The chain combines TRBV5-1 with TRBJ2-7; D is perhaps TRBD1 (6 bases). The ends were cut back, 1 base at V and 0 bases at J, with 11 bases in the middle. CDR3 size: 15 residues. The germline gives CDR1 SGHRS, CDR2 YFSETQ. For the CDR3, the DNA is TGCGCCAGCAGCTTGTGGGACACAAGCTCCTACGAGCAGTACTTC. Encoded protein: CASSLWDTSSYEQYF.

The sample holds one count of this clone. The genes are TRBV13 and TRBJ2-2, with TRBD2 identical over 10 bases. CDR3 length equals 14 residues. The germline V gene has CDR1 PRHDT and CDR2 FYEKMQ (reference sequence). With 5 bases clipped from V and 7 bases from J, the junction kept 4 bases outside the gene matches. The CDR3 loop reads CASSVGLASGELFF. CDR3 nucleotides: TGTGCCAGCAGCGTGGGACTAGCGAGCGGGGAGCTGTTTTTT.

The genes are TRBV14 and TRBJ2-2; a weak D match, TRBD1 (5 bases). Trimming cost V 1 base and J 1 base, with 10 bases left between them. The CDR3 spans 16 residues. CDR1 is SGHDN, CDR2 FVKESK, per germline. CDR3 in amino acids: CASSQGVGQNTGELFF. The CDR3 DNA sequence: TGTGCCAGCAGCCAAGGAGTTGGACAGAACACCGGGGAGCTGTTTTTT. Variable domain in full (rest from reference TRBV14 and TRBJ2-2): EAGVTQFPSHSVIEKGQTVTLRCDPISGHDNLYWYRRVMGKEIKFLLHFVKESKQDESGMPNNRFLAERTGGTYSTLKVQPAELEDSGVYFCASSQGVGQNTGELFFGEGSRLTVL.

Details on this clone: At one end the junction does not follow the germline gene, possibly because of a read error. This chain uses TRBV7-2 with TRBJ2-4, with 14 bases matching TRBD2. From germline, CDR1 is SGHTA and CDR2 FQGNSA. CDR3 length equals 16 residues. This chain's CDR3 is CASSPGTSGSRNSQYF. The CDR3 DNA sequence: TGTGCCAGCAGCCCCGGGACTAGCGGGAGTCGGAACAGTCAGTACTTC.

CDR3 coding DNA: TGCAGCGGACACATGAACACTGAAGCTTTCTTT. This encodes CSGHMNTEAFF. V and J are TRBV29-1 and TRBJ1-1, with D unclear. CDR3 length: 11 amino acids. With 7 bases removed from V and 0 bases from J, the gap between germline ends came to 6 bases. Germline V gene lookup returns CDR1 SQVTM and CDR2 ANQGSEA.

V gene TRBV19 combines with J gene TRBJ2-5; D remains unclear. Per germline, CDR1 LNHDA and CDR2 SQIVND (reference sequence). The CDR3 spans 13 residues. Trimming stripped 7 bases from V and 1 base from J, with 10 bases between. In nucleotides, the CDR3 is TGTGCCAGTACCCCCCCTTCCCAAGAGACCCAGTACTTC. Amino acid sequence: CASTPPSQETQYF.

The chain employs TRBV7-3 and TRBJ1-1; D remains unclear. Per germline, CDR1 SGHTA and CDR2 FQGTGA. The CDR3 is made up of 14 amino acids. Trimming left V 5 bases short and J 0 bases short, with 10 bases between. The CDR3 DNA follows: TGTGCCAGCAGCCTAAACGGGATGAACACTGAAGCTTTCTTT. Its protein product is CASSLNGMNTEAFF.

This clone was detected a few times. The sample has other DNA sequences that encode this CDR3 too. The rearrangement links TRBV30 to TRBJ2-1; unclear D gene. There are 11 residues in the CDR3. Germline lookup yields CDR1 GTSNPN and CDR2 SVGIG (reference sequence). Between the trimmed V and J ends, which lost 2 bases and 5 bases, there was a span of 4 bases. The CDR3 region is CAWSQDNEQFF. The CDR3 DNA follows: TGTGCCTGGAGTCAGGACAATGAGCAGTTCTTC.